Sequencing of this T cell receptor (beta chain) was carried out in a study of TIL therapy for anti-PD-1-resistant metastatic lung cancer. The libraries were made with immunoSEQ v3. Libraries were prepared by immunoSEQ multiplex PCR; TCRdb keeps only in-frame clonotypes and omits some of them. The sample consists of roughly 11,000 clones, approximately 80% of them appearing once. The time point: pre-treatment sample, taken before nivolumab and TIL therapy. The germline gives CDR1 SGHNT, CDR2 YYREEE (reference sequence). CDR3 length equals 13 residues. V was clipped by 0 bases and J by 2 bases, with 5 bases between them.

The chain is built from TRBV5-4 and TRBJ1-2; D gene uncertain. Sample: blood, taken at baseline. The clonotype originates from a person between 25 and 80 years old with non-small cell lung cancer. CDR3 in DNA: TGTGCCAGCAGCTTGGAAGGAAACTATGGCTACACCTTC. Encoded protein: CASSLEGNYGYTF.